A selection of T cell receptor beta chains follows, all from one sample in a study of radiation and T cells in renal cell carcinoma. Using immunoSEQ multiplex PCR, the repertoire was profiled, and TCRdb retains in-frame clones only, with some absent. This sample has approximately 83,000 clones, with approximately 86% found just once. Here the sequenced sample was blood, taken from a patient whose treatment included radiotherapy and nephrectomy. The origin of the receptors is a man between 50 and 59 years old with renal cell carcinoma. Each CDR3 is given without its conserved first and last residue.

J gene	V gene	CDR3 protein
TRBJ1-6	TRBV23-1	ASSHPAASSSYNSPLH
TRBJ1-1	TRBV7-9	ATGTKMGTEAF
TRBJ2-2	TRBV6-5	ASSIPGTPGELF
TRBJ2-5	TRBV7-9	ASSLRLTVETQY
TRBJ2-5	TRBV4-1	ASSQEQRGGETQY
TRBJ2-1	TRBV30	AWSGNNEQF
TRBJ1-2	TRBV19	ASRRSGYT
TRBJ2-7	TRBV5-8	ASSPGTLEYSGEQY
TRBJ2-7	TRBV5-1	ASSLQTRYEQY
TRBJ1-3	TRBV11-2	ASREQGNTIY
TRBJ1-1	TRBV7-9	ASSLEHRGAGAF
TRBJ2-3	TRBV10-1	ASSDSGGDTQY
TRBJ1-2	TRBV12-5	ASGFAGGEGYT
TRBJ2-2	TRBV6-4	ASSDPAGELF
TRBJ2-2	TRBV29-1	SVPLQGSTGELF
TRBJ2-7	TRBV7-8	ASSSIRRYEQY
TRBJ2-7	TRBV7-9	ASSSFVGLESSYEQY
TRBJ1-5	TRBV6-6	ASSYSGTGFAPQH
TRBJ2-1	TRBV11-3	ASSRTGLDNEQF
TRBJ2-7	TRBV27	ASSLTSVHSYEQY
TRBJ2-7	TRBV5-1	ASSSLGGQGAQY
TRBJ2-1	TRBV19	ASSIGLNGNNEQF
TRBJ1-2	TRBV4-1	ASSQVTQGLYGYT
TRBJ1-6	TRBV19	ASTRDRDNSPLH
TRBJ1-5	TRBV6-5	ASSYDGNSNQPQH
TRBJ2-3	TRBV19	ASSLAGEADTQY
TRBJ1-1	TRBV5-1	ASNGGAAFDTEAF
TRBJ2-5	TRBV19	ASSSRGQGETQY
TRBJ1-2	TRBV28	ASSPRYGYT
TRBJ1-2	TRBV5-1	ASSLLDGSYGYT
TRBJ2-7	TRBV19	ASSTDRGPGEQY
TRBJ2-7	TRBV6-5	ASIGGGNEQY
TRBJ2-3	TRBV27	ASTVSWAATSTDTQY
TRBJ2-6	TRBV28	ASSPTVHSWGVSGANVLT
-	TRBV30	AWSSLTYEQY
TRBJ1-2	TRBV30	AWSTGPHGYT
TRBJ2-7	TRBV10-2	ASSESGEQY
TRBJ2-1	TRBV5-1	ASTLGTGDEQF
TRBJ2-7	TRBV7-2	ASSPQGIYEQY
TRBJ2-3	TRBV25-1	ASSDEISTDTQY